Reported below is one T cell receptor (beta chain). This CDR3 region has 14 residues. V shed 7 bases and J shed 0 bases, with 9 bases lying between them. CDR1 MDHEN and CDR2 SYDVKM come from the germline V gene. Residents of about two dozen US areas, aged roughly 18 to 95 years, made up the participants. This sample was taken from a study of blood T cell repertoires in COVID-19. Study-wide background: Acute and convalescent COVID-19 specimens originated in the United States, Italy and Spain. In each case, the material was cDNA or gDNA derived from T cells, B-cell-depleted T cells, or PBMCs.

As originally analysed: Estimates of nucleated cell counts were drawn from the amplification of reference gene primers. Profiling relied on immunoSEQ multiplex PCR, and the TCRdb table lists in-frame clones only, not all of them. Clonal size and the V and J genes are those of that table, whereas D and trimming came from the DNA. Of a few hundred thousand clones listed, 65% to 85% are singletons. The receptor comes from a man aged 25-40 years with acute COVID-19. The sequencing input was PBMCs or T cells enriched from blood (not recorded which). The J gene is TRBJ1-4, the V gene TRBV28; unclear D gene. The CDR3 DNA follows: TGTGCCAGCATGGAGTTTGCAACTAATGAAAAACTGTTTTTT. This gives the protein CASMEFATNEKLFF.